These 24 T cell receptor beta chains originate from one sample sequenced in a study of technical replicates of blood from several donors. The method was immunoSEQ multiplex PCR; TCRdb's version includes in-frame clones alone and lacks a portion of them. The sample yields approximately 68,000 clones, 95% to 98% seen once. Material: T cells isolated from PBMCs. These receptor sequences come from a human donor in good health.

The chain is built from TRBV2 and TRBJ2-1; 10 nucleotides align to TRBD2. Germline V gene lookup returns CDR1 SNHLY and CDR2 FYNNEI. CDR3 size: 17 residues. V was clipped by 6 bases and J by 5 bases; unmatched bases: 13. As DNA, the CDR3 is TGTGCCAGCAGCCCTGAGGGCCGGACTAGCGGACACAATGAGCAGTTCTTC. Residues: CASSPEGRTSGHNEQFF.

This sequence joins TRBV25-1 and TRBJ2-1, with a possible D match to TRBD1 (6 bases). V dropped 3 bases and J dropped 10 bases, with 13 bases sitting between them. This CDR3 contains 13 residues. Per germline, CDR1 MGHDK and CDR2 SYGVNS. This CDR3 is CASSDTPGTEQFF. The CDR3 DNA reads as TGTGCCAGCAGTGATACACCCGGGACAGAGCAGTTCTTC.

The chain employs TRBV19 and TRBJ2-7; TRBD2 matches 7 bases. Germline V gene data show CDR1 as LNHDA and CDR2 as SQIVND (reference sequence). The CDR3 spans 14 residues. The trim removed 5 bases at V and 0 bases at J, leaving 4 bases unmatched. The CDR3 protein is CASSLRTSSYEQYF. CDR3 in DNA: TGTGCCAGTAGTCTAAGGACTAGCTCCTACGAGCAGTACTTC.

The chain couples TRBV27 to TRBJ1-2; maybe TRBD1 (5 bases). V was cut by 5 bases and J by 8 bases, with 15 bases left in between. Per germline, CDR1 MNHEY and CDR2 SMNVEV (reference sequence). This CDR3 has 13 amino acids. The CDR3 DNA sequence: TGTGCCAGCAGTCCCTCGGCAGGGTCAGGCTACACCTTC. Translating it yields CASSPSAGSGYTF.

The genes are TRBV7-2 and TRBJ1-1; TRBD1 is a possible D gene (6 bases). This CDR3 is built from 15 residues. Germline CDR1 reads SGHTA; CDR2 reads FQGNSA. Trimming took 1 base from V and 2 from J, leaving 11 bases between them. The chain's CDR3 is CASSLGQGLNTEAFF. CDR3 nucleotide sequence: TGTGCCAGCAGCTTAGGTCAGGGGTTAAACACTGAAGCTTTCTTT.

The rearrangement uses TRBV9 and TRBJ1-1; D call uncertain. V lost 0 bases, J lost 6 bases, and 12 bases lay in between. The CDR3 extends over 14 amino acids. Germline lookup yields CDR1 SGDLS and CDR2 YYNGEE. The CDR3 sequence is CASSVGIGSSEAFF. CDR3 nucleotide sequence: TGTGCCAGCAGCGTAGGTATTGGGAGTTCTGAAGCTTTCTTT.

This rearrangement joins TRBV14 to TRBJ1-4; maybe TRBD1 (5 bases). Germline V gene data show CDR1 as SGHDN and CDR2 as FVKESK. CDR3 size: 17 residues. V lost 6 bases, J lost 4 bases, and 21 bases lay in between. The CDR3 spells CASSPIPRGTSNEKLFF. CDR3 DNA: TGTGCCAGCAGTCCGATCCCAAGGGGAACAAGTAATGAAAAACTGTTTTTT.

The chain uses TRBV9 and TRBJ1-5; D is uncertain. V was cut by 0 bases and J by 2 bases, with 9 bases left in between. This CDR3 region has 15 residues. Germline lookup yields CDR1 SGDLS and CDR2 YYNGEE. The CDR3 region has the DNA TGTGCCAGCAGCGTAGGGGCGGGAGGCAATCAGCCCCAGCATTTT. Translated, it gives CASSVGAGGNQPQHF.

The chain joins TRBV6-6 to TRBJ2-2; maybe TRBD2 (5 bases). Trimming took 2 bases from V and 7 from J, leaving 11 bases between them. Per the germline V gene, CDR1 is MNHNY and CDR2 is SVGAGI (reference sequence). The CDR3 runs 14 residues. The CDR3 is CASSYPPRGGELFF. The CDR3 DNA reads TGTGCCAGCAGTTACCCACCTCGGGGCGGGGAGCTGTTTTTT.

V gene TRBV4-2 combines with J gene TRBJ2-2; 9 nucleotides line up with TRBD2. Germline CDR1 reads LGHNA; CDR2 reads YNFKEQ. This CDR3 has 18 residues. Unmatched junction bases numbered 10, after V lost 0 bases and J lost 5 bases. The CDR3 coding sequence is TGTGCCAGCAGCCAAGAATATGCGGGAGGGCCTTGGACCGGGGAGCTGTTTTTT. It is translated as CASSQEYAGGPWTGELFF.

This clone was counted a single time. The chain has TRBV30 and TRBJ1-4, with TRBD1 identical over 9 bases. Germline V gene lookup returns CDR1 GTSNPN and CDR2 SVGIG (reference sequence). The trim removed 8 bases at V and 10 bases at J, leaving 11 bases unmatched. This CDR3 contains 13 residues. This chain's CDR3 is CALIQGATGKLFF. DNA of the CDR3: TGTGCCCTTATACAGGGGGCGACGGGAAAACTGTTTTTT.

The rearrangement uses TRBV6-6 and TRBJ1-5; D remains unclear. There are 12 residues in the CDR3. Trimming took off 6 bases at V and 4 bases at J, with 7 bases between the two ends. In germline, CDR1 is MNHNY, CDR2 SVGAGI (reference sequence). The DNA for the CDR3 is TGTGCCAGCAGGGAGGAAAATCAGCCCCAGCATTTT. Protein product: CASREENQPQHF.

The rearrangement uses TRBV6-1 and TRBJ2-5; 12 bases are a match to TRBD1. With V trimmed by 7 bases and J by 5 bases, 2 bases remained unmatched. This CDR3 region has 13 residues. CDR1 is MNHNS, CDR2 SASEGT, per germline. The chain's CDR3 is CASMGTGGETQYF. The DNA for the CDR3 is TGTGCCAGCATGGGGACAGGGGGCGAGACCCAGTACTTC.

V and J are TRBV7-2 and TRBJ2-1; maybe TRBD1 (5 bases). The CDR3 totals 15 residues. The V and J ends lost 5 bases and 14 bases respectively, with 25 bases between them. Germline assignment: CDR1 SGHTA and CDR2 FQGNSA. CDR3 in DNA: TGTGCCAGCAGCCCTGGACAACAGCCCAAGACTGGGGAGTTCTTC. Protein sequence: CASSPGQQPKTGEFF.

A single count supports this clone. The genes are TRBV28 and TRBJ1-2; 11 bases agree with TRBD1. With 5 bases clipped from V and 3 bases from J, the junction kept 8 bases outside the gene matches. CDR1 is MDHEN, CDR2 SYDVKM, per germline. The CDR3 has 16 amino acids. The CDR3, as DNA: TGTGCCAGCAGTGGGACAGGGGGGGTACGGTACTATGGCTACACCTTC. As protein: CASSGTGGVRYYGYTF.

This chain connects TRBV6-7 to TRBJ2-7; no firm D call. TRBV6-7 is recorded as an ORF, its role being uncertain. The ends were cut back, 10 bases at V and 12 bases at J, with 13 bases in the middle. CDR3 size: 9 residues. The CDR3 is CAIERGRYF. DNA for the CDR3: TGTGCCATCGAGAGAGGTCGGTACTTC.

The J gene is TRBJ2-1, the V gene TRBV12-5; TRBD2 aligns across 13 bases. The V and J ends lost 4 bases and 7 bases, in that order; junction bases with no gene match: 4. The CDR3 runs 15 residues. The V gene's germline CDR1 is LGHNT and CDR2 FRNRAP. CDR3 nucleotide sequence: TGTGCTAGTGGTTCCGGACTAGCGGGGGTTAATGAGCAGTTCTTC. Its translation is CASGSGLAGVNEQFF.

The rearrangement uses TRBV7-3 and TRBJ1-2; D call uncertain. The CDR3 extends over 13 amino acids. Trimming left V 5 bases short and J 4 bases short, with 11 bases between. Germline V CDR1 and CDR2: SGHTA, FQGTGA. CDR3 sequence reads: CASSEVASYGYTF. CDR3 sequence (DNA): TGTGCCAGCAGCGAAGTCGCGTCCTATGGCTACACCTTC.

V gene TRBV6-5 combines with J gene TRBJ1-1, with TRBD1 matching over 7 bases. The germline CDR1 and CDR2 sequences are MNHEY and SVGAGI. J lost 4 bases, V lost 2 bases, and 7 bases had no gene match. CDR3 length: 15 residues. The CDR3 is CASSYGTGVSTEAFF. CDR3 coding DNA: TGTGCCAGCAGTTACGGCACAGGGGTAAGCACTGAAGCTTTCTTT.

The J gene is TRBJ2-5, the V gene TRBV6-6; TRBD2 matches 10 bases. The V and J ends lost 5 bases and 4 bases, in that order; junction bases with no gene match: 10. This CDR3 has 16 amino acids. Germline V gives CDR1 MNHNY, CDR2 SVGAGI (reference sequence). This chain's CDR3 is CASSRLLAGVGETQYF. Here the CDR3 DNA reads TGTGCCAGCAGTCGCCTCCTAGCGGGAGTCGGAGAGACCCAGTACTTC.

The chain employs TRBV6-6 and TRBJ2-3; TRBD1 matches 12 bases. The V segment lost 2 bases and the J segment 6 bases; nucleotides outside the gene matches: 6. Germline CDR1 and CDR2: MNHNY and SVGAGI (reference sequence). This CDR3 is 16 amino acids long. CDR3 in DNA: TGTGCCAGCAGTTACCTAGGGACAGGGGGCAGCGATACGCAGTATTTT. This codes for CASSYLGTGGSDTQYF.

The CDR3 DNA reads as TGTGCCAGCAGCGTTGAGGGACAGGAAGACTATGGCTACACCTTC. This sequence encodes CASSVEGQEDYGYTF. The chain joins TRBV9 to TRBJ1-2; the match to TRBD1 covers 8 bases. Germline loops: CDR1 SGDLS, CDR2 YYNGEE. V was pared by 2 bases and J by 3 bases, with 6 bases of the junction left unmatched. This CDR3 is built from 15 residues.

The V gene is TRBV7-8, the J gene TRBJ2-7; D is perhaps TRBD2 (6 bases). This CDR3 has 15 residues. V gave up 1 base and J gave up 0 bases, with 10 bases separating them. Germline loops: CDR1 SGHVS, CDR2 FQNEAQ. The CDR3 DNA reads TGTGCCAGCAGCTTAGAGGACTACGCCTCCTACGAGCAGTACTTC. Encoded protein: CASSLEDYASYEQYF.

CDR3 sequence (DNA): TGTGCCAGCAGCGTGGTTCCGGGGAACACTGAAGCTTTCTTT. This gives the protein CASSVVPGNTEAFF. V usage is TRBV9 and J usage is TRBJ1-1; no definite D call. The ends were cut back, 2 bases at V and 1 base at J, with 9 bases in the middle. Per the germline V gene, CDR1 is SGDLS and CDR2 is YYNGEE. The CDR3 extends over 14 amino acids.